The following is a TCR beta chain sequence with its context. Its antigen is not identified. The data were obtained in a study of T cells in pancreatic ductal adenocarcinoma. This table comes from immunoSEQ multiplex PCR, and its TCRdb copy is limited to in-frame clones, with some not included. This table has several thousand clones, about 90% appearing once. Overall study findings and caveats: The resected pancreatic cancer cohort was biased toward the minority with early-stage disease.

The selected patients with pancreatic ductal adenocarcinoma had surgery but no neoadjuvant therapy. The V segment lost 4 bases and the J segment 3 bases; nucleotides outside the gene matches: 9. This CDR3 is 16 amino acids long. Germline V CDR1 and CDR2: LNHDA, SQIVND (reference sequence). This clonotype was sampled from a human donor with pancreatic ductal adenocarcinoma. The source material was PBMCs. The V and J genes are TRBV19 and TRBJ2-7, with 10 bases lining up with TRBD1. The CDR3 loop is CASSRTGTGEGYEQYF. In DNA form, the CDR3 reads TGTGCCAGTAGTAGGACCGGGACAGGGGAGGGCTACGAGCAGTACTTC.